The rows below give T cell receptor beta chains drawn from one sample of a study of OX40 agonist ivuxolimab in advanced cancers. Some clones are missing from TCRdb's copy, which holds only in-frame ones; the method was immunoSEQ multiplex PCR. The table includes 90,000 to 100,000 clones, nearly 90% detected once. The sequencing here drew on CD4+ or CD8+ T cells sorted from blood, taken in a trial of the OX40 agonist ivuxolimab. The receptors stem from an adult with an advanced solid tumor such as melanoma, head and neck, liver or kidney cancer. Both conserved end residues are part of each CDR3.

j_call v_call cdr3_aa
TRBJ2-1 TRBV5-1 CASSFVASNEQFF
TRBJ2-2 TRBV11-1 CASSFSPTNTGELFF
TRBJ1-6 TRBV4-2 CASSQAWEGSSYNSPLHF
TRBJ2-5 TRBV11-2 CASSLGPIVVETQYF
TRBJ1-3 TRBV25-1 CASSDSTIRVTNTIYF
TRBJ1-2 TRBV30 CAWSVQSFYGYTF
TRBJ2-3 TRBV5-4 CASSPTSGRSPDTQYF
TRBJ1-5 TRBV6-1 CASSELSGTGLGQPQHF
TRBJ2-2 TRBV2 CASSTLSGRAGELFF
TRBJ2-2 TRBV13 CASSPRPSSGPGELFF
TRBJ1-5 TRBV5-1 CASSWVGCQPQHF
TRBJ2-3 TRBV7-8 CASSLEGAIRADTQYF
TRBJ1-2 TRBV7-9 CASSLGSGTNYGYTF
TRBJ1-5 TRBV7-8 CASSLSPFPGNQPQHF
TRBJ2-5 TRBV4-2 CASSRKLETQYF
TRBJ2-7 TRBV5-1 CASSLAGPRVYEQYF
TRBJ1-1 TRBV19 CASISGWNTEAFF
TRBJ2-7 TRBV19 CASSSLAGRYEQYF
TRBJ2-2 TRBV6-1 CASRGPTITGELFF
TRBJ1-6 TRBV30 CAWSLGSGNSPLHF
TRBJ1-1 TRBV7-9 CASSLGQGVSNTEAFF
TRBJ1-4 TRBV30 CAWSEGRGNEKLFF
TRBJ1-1 TRBV29-1 CSVSDRTLNTEAFF
TRBJ1-6 TRBV10-2 CASSQGPLNSPLHF
TRBJ1-1 TRBV5-6 CASSWGGTEAFF
TRBJ2-3 TRBV6-1 CASSGRPGSTDTQYF
TRBJ1-4 TRBV5-6 CASSLGDRPGGEKLFF
TRBJ2-7 TRBV5-1 CASLPAGSGGSSHEQYF
TRBJ1-1 TRBV6-6 CASSPGGGVGNTEAFF
TRBJ2-2 TRBV15 CAASGATGELFF
TRBJ2-7 TRBV5-1 CASSLGQSSSYEQYF
TRBJ1-4 TRBV27 CASSGLNEKLFF
TRBJ1-2 TRBV28 CASSVSNYGYTF
TRBJ1-1 TRBV7-9 CASSPPGRMNTEAFF
TRBJ2-7 TRBV2 CASRGSRDEQYF
TRBJ2-7 TRBV30 CAWSQHTGGAEQYF
TRBJ2-1 TRBV7-8 CASSFTPRTGERLYEQFF
TRBJ1-2 TRBV2 CASSEVTAYGYTF
TRBJ2-5 TRBV6-5 CASRFPGLETQYF
TRBJ2-3 TRBV2 CASSDSRTTDTQYF
TRBJ2-5 TRBV28 CASGTIQETQYF
TRBJ2-7 TRBV7-9 CASSLPLAEQYF